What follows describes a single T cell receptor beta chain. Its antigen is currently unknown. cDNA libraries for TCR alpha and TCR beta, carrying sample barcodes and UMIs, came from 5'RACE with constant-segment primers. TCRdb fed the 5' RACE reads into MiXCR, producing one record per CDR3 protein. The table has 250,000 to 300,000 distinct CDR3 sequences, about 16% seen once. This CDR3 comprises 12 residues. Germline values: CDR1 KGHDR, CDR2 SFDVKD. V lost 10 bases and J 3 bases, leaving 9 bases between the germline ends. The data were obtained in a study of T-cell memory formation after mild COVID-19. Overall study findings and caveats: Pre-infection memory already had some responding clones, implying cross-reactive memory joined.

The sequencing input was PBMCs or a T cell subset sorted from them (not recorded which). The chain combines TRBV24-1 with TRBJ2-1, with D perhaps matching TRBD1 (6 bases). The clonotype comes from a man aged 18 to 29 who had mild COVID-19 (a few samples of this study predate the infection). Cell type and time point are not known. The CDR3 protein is CATQTGYNEQFF. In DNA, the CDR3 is TGTGCCACTCAGACAGGCTACAATGAGCAGTTCTTC.